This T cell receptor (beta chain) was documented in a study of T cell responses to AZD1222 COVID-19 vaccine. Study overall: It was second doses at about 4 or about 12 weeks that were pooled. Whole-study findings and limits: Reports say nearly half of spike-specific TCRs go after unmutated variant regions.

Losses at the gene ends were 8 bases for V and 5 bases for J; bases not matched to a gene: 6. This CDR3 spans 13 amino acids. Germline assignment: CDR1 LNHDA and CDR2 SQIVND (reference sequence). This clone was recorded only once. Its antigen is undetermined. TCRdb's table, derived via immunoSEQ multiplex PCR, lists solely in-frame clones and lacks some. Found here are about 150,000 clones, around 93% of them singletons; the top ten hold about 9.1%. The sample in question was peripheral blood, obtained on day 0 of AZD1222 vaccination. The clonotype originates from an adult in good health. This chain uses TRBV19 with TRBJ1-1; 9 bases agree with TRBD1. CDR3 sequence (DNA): TGTGCCAGTGTGGACAGGGGAGAAACTGAAGCTTTCTTT. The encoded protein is CASVDRGETEAFF.